The 26 T cell receptor beta chains below come from one sample, sequenced in a study of T cell repertoires in cytomegalovirus infection (dated by TCRdb to between 2018 and 2021). Instrument used: Illumina HiSeq 1500. In-frame beta chains were kept once TCRdb had trimmed the public reads at Q25 with fastp and called clones with MiXCR. A single entry per CDR3 protein holds the most common genes and DNA from its merged rows. The table for this sample lists about half a million distinct CDR3 sequences; 30% to 35% of them were counted only once. 17% of the sample belongs to the ten largest clones. What this sample's treatment or condition label stands for: in vitro stimulation with specific CMV peptide epitopes to enrich CMV-specific T cells. No antigen is known for these receptors. The sample in question was cultured PBMCs, obtained from culture after CMV antigen stimulation. Source of these receptors: a human donor in good health (CMV status not recorded). Some clones in this sample may be carry-over from other donors' samples.

This chain links TRBV14 with TRBJ2-1; TRBD2 agrees at 10 bases. This CDR3 comprises 13 residues. Trimming took 4 bases from V and 13 from J; bases not matched to a gene: 7. Germline CDR1 reads SGHDN; CDR2 reads FVKESK. The CDR3 here is CASSPRTSGNQFF. The CDR3, as DNA: TGTGCCAGCAGCCCACGTACTAGCGGGAATCAGTTCTTC.

The sample holds many counts of this clonotype. In DNA, the CDR3 is TGTGCCAGCAGTCCCGGGACAGATCCCCATGAGCAGTTCTTC. Translating it yields CASSPGTDPHEQFF. This chain links TRBV7-2 with TRBJ2-1; 7 positions agree with TRBD1. J lost 8 bases, V lost 6 bases, and 10 bases had no gene match. This CDR3 has 14 amino acids. Germline loops: CDR1 SGHTA, CDR2 FQGNSA.

This clonotype has a handful of counts. The gene calls are TRBV11-2 and TRBJ2-4, with 7 bases matching TRBD1. Germline CDR1 reads SGHAT; CDR2 reads FQNNGV. The ends lost 0 bases at V and 9 bases at J; junction bases unmatched: 11. The length of the CDR3 is 16 residues. In nucleotides, the CDR3 is TGTGCCAGCAGCTTAGATCTGAACCGGGACAGTGGCATTCAGTACTTC. Translating gives CASSLDLNRDSGIQYF.

V and J are TRBV6-6 and TRBJ2-1; TRBD2 aligns across 13 bases. Germline CDR1 MNHNY, CDR2 SVGAGI (reference sequence). The CDR3 runs to 15 residues. J lost 9 bases, V lost 6 bases, and 8 bases had no gene match. The CDR3 here is CASRVTSGRAGEQFF. CDR3 in DNA: TGTGCCAGCAGAGTAACTAGCGGGAGGGCCGGTGAGCAGTTCTTC.

The chain couples TRBV2 to TRBJ2-1; D remains unclear. There are 12 residues in the CDR3. CDR1 is SNHLY and CDR2 is FYNNEI in the germline V gene. V lost 6 bases, J lost 7 bases, and 10 bases lay in between. The CDR3 DNA follows: TGTGCCAGCAGCCACCAGGCTAATGAGCAGTTCTTC. Residues: CASSHQANEQFF. Full variable domain (rest looked up from reference TRBV2 and TRBJ2-1): EPEVTQTPSHQVTQMGQEVILRCVPISNHLYFYWYRQILGQKVEFLVSFYNNEISEKSEIFDDQFSVERPDGSNFTLKIRSTKLEDSAMYFCASSHQANEQFFGPGTRLTVL.

This rearrangement joins TRBV7-3 to TRBJ2-3; D is undetermined. Germline values: CDR1 SGHTA, CDR2 FQGTGA. The CDR3 runs to 14 residues. Trimming removed 0 bases from V and 4 bases from J, with 8 bases in between. The CDR3 loop is CASSLTGVADTQYF. CDR3 in DNA: TGTGCCAGCAGCTTAACTGGCGTGGCAGATACGCAGTATTTT. The full variable domain, its missing parts supplied by reference TRBV7-3 and TRBJ2-3, is GAGVSQTPSNKVTEKGKYVELRCDPISGHTALYWYRQSLGQGPEFLIYFQGTGAADDSGLPNDRFFAVRPEGSVSTLKIQRTERGDSAVYLCASSLTGVADTQYFGPGTRLTVL.

This chain connects TRBV23-1 to TRBJ2-2; D might be TRBD2 (6 bases). TRBV23-1 is placed among ORFs of uncertain function. The CDR3 loop spans 16 amino acids. With 4 bases removed from V and 0 bases from J, the gap between germline ends came to 12 bases. The CDR3 protein is CASSPEGHANTGELFF. The CDR3 DNA reads TGCGCCAGCAGTCCGGAGGGGCACGCGAACACCGGGGAGCTGTTTTTT.

J is TRBJ2-5 and V is TRBV28; D is ambiguous. V was pared by 2 bases and J by 8 bases, with 15 bases between. Per the germline V gene, CDR1 is MDHEN and CDR2 is SYDVKM. This CDR3 is built from 14 residues. CDR3 protein: CASSLPDGEGTQYF. CDR3 sequence (DNA): TGTGCCAGCAGTTTACCGGACGGAGAAGGAACCCAGTACTTC.

This clonotype came up many times. The V and J genes are TRBV11-2 and TRBJ2-3; 9 nucleotides line up with TRBD2. The ends lost 8 bases at V and 1 base at J; junction bases unmatched: 4. The germline V gene has CDR1 SGHAT and CDR2 FQNNGV. There are 14 residues in the CDR3. The CDR3 spells CASGTSLGTDTQYF. CDR3 in DNA: TGTGCCAGCGGGACTAGCCTAGGCACAGATACGCAGTATTTT.

In its sample, this clonotype was seen a few times. This chain uses TRBV28 with TRBJ2-7, with D perhaps TRBD1 (6 bases). CDR1 is MDHEN and CDR2 is SYDVKM in the germline V gene. Trimming stripped 3 bases from V and 3 bases from J, with 12 bases between. The CDR3 extends over 14 amino acids. The CDR3 reads CASSFRGLYYEQYF. The CDR3 nucleotides read TGTGCCAGCAGTTTCAGGGGCCTTTACTACGAGCAGTACTTC.

This rearrangement joins TRBV6-1 to TRBJ1-1, with TRBD1 as a possible D gene (6 bases). The CDR3 is 17 residues long. Germline loops: CDR1 MNHNS, CDR2 SASEGT. Between the trimmed V and J ends, which lost 6 bases and 1 base, there was a span of 21 bases. CDR3 in DNA: TGTGCCAGCAGAACAGGGAGAATTGCTGGAAAGAACACTGAAGCTTTCTTT. The encoded protein is CASRTGRIAGKNTEAFF.

The rearrangement uses TRBV7-2 and TRBJ1-2; D not certain. V shed 1 base and J shed 1 base, with 7 bases lying between them. CDR3 length: 14 amino acids. Germline-derived CDR1 and CDR2 are SGHTA and FQGNSA. The CDR3 loop reads CASSLVHFNYGYTF. The CDR3 nucleotides read TGTGCCAGCAGCTTAGTTCATTTTAACTATGGCTACACCTTC. The whole variable domain, filled in from reference TRBV7-2 and TRBJ1-2, reads GAGVSQSPSNKVTEKGKDVELRCDPISGHTALYWYRQSLGQGLEFLIYFQGNSAPDKSGLPSDRFSAERTGGSVSTLTIQRTQQEDSAVYLCASSLVHFNYGYTFGSGTRLTVV.

The CDR3 bases are TGTGCCAGCCAGGACAGGGCTGCCGCCGAGCAGTACTTC. This encodes CASQDRAAAEQYF. The chain recombines TRBV6-2 or TRBV6-3 with TRBJ2-7; 8 nucleotides match TRBD1. Germline V gene lookup returns CDR1 MNHEY and CDR2 SVGEGT. V lost 8 bases to trimming and J lost 6 bases; unmatched junction nucleotides: 9. This CDR3 contains 13 residues.

This clonotype turned up a few times. This chain links TRBV11-3 with TRBJ2-1; tentative D call: TRBD1 (6 bases). CDR1 and CDR2 (germline): SGHNT, YENEEA. Trimming cost V 0 bases and J 5 bases, with 11 bases left between them. The CDR3 is 15 residues long. The CDR3 nucleotides are TGTGCCAGCAGCTTAGACCCGGGACACAACAATGAGCAGTTCTTC. Protein: CASSLDPGHNNEQFF.

The chain carries TRBV6-5 and TRBJ2-2, with 7 bases aligning to TRBD2. Germline CDR1 is MNHEY and CDR2 is SVGAGI. The CDR3 has 17 amino acids. After removal of 4 bases from V and 0 bases from J, the junction contained 8 bases not matched to a gene. The CDR3 here is CASSLETSGANTGELFF. The CDR3 DNA reads TGTGCCAGCAGTTTGGAGACCAGCGGGGCGAACACCGGGGAGCTGTTTTTT.

The chain combines TRBV6-2 or TRBV6-3 with TRBJ1-5; D is perhaps TRBD1 (6 bases). This CDR3 region has 12 residues. Trimming removed 6 bases at V and 9 bases at J, with 12 bases between. CDR1 and CDR2 from the germline V gene are MNHEY and SVGEGT. CDR3: CASRQGFAPQHF. DNA of the CDR3: TGTGCCAGCAGGCAGGGGTTTGCGCCCCAGCATTTT.

The sample holds many counts of this clonotype. This chain links TRBV7-2 with TRBJ2-1; maybe TRBD2 (6 bases). Deletions cut 5 bases from V and 9 bases from J, with 20 bases between. From germline, CDR1 is SGHTA and CDR2 FQGNSA. The CDR3 totals 15 residues. The CDR3 region has the DNA TGTGCCAGCAGCCGACGGGTGGACGGGGGAGGTGAGCAGTTCTTC. Its protein product is CASSRRVDGGGEQFF.

This clonotype showed up just a few times. This chain joins TRBV4-1 and TRBJ2-1, with 8 bases matching TRBD2. This CDR3 region has 15 residues. V lost 4 bases, J lost 6 bases, and 8 bases stayed unmatched. CDR1 is MGHRA, CDR2 YSYEKL, per germline. The CDR3 nucleotides read TGCGCCAGCAGCCTCGGGACTAGTATGGCCAATGAGCAGTTCTTC. Translated, it gives CASSLGTSMANEQFF.

V is TRBV4-3 and J is TRBJ2-5, with 8 positions matching TRBD2. Germline V lookup: CDR1 LGHNA, CDR2 YSLEER. The length of the CDR3 is 18 residues. J gave up 5 bases and V 1 base, and 15 bases lay outside the gene matches. The CDR3 nucleotides are TGCGCCAGCAGCCAAGGGAATAGGGGAGCGGGAGTGGGGGAGACCCAGTACTTC. Its protein is CASSQGNRGAGVGETQYF.

The chain employs TRBV24-1 and TRBJ1-5; perhaps TRBD1 as D (6 bases). Germline V gene data show CDR1 as KGHDR and CDR2 as SFDVKD. Trimming left V 3 bases short and J 7 bases short, with 12 bases between. The CDR3 sequence is 14 residues long. CDR3 DNA sequence: TGTGCCACCAGTGATCCCGGCGGGGGCCAGCCCCAGCATTTT. Amino acid sequence: CATSDPGGGQPQHF.

This clonotype was seen at least ten times. The V gene is TRBV20-1, the J gene TRBJ2-7; D is ambiguous. V was clipped by 1 base and J by 3 bases, with 16 bases between them. CDR3 length: 15 amino acids. Per germline, CDR1 DFQATT and CDR2 SNEGSKA (reference sequence). CDR3 bases: TGCAGTGCTAGAGTGAGCTTGAGGTCCCTCTACGAGCAGTACGTC. Its protein product is CSARVSLRSLYEQYV.

This clonotype occurred a few times. V usage is TRBV28 and J usage is TRBJ1-4; D is unclear. Germline CDR1 reads MDHEN; CDR2 reads SYDVKM. V shed 1 base and J shed 0 bases, with 3 bases lying between them. The CDR3 runs 14 residues. The DNA of the CDR3 is TGTGCCAGCAGTTTATTGGCAACTAATGAAAAACTGTTTTTT. Its protein is CASSLLATNEKLFF.

The chain carries TRBV7-2 and TRBJ1-1; 11 bases agree with TRBD1. Germline CDR1 and CDR2: SGHTA and FQGNSA. The CDR3 has 16 residues. V dropped 1 base and J dropped 5; count of bases not matched to a gene: 6. The CDR3 nucleotides read TGTGCCAGCAGCTTAGAGGGGACAGGGGGATCGACTGAAGCTTTCTTT. It encodes CASSLEGTGGSTEAFF.

J is TRBJ1-3 and V is TRBV5-1, with 8 bases aligning to TRBD1. The J segment lost 4 bases and the V segment lost 4 bases, leaving 16 bases of the junction unmatched. This CDR3 contains 18 residues. Germline V lookup: CDR1 SGHRS, CDR2 YFSETQ. The CDR3 region is CASSRTVFGQGGGNTIYF. The DNA of the CDR3 is TGCGCCAGCAGCCGGACAGTATTCGGACAGGGAGGAGGAAACACCATATATTTT. The entire variable domain, with the rest obtained from reference TRBV5-1 and TRBJ1-3, is as follows: KAGVTQTPRYLIKTRGQQVTLSCSPISGHRSVSWYQQTPGQGLQFLFEYFSETQRNKGNFPGRFSGRQFSNSRSEMNVSTLELGDSALYLCASSRTVFGQGGGNTIYFGEGSWLTVV.

Concerning this clonotype: With a much larger clone just one base away, this may be a read error. V gene TRBV7-2 combines with J gene TRBJ1-1, with D uncertain. The CDR3 is made up of 14 amino acids. CDR1 and CDR2 from the germline V gene are SGHTA and FQGNSA. CDR3 DNA: TGTGCCGGCAGCTTAGTACCTCGGGACACTGAAGCTTTCTTT. Translated: CAGSLVPRDTEAFF.

This clonotype was found a few times. The chain uses TRBV6-5 and TRBJ2-4; D not resolved. The CDR3 totals 17 residues. Germline CDR1 reads MNHEY; CDR2 reads SVGAGI. Trimming left V 5 bases short and J 0 bases short, with 17 bases between. CDR3 sequence (DNA): TGTGCCAGCAGTAACCCGGTTGGGCACCTAGCCAAAAACATTCAGTACTTC. Residues: CASSNPVGHLAKNIQYF.